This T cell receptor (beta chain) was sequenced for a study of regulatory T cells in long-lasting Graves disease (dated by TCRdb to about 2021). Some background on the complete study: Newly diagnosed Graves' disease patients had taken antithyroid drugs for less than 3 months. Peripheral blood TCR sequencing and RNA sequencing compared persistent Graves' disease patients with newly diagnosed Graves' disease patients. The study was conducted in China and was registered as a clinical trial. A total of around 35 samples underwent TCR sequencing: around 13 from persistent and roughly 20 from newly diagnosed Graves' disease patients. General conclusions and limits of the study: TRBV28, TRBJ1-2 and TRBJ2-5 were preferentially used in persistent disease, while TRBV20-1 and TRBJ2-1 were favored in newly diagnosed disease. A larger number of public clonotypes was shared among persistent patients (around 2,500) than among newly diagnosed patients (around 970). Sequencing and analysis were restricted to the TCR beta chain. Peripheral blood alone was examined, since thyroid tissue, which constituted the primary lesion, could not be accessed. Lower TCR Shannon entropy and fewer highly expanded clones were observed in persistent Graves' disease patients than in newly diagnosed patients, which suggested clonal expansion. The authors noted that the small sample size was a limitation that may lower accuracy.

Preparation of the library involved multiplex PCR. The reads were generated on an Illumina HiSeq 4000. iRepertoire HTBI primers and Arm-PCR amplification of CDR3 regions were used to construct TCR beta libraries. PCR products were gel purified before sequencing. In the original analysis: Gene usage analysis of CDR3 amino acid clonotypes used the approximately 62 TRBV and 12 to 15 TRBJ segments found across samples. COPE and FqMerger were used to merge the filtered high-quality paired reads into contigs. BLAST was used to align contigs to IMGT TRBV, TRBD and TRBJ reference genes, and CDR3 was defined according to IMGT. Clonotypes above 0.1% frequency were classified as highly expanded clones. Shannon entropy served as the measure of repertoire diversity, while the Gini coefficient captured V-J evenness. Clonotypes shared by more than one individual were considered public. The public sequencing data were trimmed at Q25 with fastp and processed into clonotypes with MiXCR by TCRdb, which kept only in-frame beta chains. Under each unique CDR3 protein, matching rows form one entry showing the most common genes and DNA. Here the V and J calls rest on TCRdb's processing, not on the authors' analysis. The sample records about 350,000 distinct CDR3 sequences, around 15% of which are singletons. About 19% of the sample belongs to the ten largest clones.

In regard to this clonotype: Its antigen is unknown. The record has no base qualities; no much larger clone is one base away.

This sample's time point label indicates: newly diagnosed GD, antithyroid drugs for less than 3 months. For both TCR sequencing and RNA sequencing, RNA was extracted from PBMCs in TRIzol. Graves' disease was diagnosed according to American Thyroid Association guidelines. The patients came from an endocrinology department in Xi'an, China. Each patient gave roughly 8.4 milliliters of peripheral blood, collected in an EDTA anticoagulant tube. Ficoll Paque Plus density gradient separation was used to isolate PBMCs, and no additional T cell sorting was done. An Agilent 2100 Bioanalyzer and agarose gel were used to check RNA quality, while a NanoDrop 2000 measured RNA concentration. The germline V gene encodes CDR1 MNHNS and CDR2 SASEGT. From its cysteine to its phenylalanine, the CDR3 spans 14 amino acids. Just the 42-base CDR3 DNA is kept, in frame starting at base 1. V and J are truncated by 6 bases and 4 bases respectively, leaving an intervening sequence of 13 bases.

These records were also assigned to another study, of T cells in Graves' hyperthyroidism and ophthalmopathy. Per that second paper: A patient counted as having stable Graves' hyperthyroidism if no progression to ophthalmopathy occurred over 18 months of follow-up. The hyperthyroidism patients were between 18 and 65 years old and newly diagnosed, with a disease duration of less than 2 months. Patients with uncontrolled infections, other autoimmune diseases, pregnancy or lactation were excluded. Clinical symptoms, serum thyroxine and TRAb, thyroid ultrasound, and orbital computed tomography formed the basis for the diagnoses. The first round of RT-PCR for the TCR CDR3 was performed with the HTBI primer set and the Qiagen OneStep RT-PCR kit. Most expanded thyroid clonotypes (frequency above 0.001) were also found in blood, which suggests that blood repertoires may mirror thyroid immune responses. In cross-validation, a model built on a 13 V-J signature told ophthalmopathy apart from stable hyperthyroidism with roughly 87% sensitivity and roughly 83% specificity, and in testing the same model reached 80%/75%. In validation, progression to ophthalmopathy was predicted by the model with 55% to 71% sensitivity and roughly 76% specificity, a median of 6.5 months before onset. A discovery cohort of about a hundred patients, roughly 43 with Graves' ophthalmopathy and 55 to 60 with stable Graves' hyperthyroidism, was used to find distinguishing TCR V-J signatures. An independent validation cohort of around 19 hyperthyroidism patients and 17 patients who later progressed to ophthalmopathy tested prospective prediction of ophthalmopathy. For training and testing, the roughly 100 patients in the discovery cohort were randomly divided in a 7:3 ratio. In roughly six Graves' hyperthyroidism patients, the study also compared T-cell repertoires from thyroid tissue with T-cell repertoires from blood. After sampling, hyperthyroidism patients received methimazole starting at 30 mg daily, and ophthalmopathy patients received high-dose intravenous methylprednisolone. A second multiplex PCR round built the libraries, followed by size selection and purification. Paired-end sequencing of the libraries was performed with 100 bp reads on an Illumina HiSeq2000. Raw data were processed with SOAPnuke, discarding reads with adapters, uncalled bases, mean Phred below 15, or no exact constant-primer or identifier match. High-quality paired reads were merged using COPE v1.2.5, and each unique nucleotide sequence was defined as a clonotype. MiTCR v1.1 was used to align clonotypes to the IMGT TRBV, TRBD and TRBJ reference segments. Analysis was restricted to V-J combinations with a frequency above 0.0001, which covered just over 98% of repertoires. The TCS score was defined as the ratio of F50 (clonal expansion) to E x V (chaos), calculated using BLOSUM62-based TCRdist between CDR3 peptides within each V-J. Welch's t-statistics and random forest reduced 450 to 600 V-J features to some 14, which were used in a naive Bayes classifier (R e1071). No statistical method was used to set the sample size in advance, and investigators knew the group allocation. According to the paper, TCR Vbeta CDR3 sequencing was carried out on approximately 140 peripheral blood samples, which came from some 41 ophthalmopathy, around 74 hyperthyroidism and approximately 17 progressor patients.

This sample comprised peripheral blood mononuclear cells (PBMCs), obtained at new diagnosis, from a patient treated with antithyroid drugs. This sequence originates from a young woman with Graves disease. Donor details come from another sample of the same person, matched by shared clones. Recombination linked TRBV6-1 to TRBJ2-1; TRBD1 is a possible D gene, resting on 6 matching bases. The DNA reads TGTGCCAGCAGGGGGAACAGGGCGTACAATGAGCAGTTCTTC. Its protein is CASRGNRAYNEQFF.